These 17 T cell receptor beta chains were sequenced from one sample in a study of blood T cell repertoires in COVID-19. Clones were sequenced by immunoSEQ multiplex PCR, and TCRdb holds only the in-frame ones, with some missing. Of a few hundred thousand clones listed, around 83% were seen once; the top ten hold roughly 6.7%. The material sequenced was PBMCs or T cells enriched from blood (not recorded which). These TCRs come from a woman aged 50 to 60 who had been exposed to COVID-19.

There are a few counts of this clone. The V call is TRBV12-3 or TRBV12-4, the J call TRBJ2-3, with D unclear. The CDR3 runs to 13 residues. V was pared by 3 bases and J by 3 bases, with 7 bases between. CDR3 coding DNA: TGTGCCAGCAGTTTGGCCGGGACAGATACGCAGTATTTT. Protein: CASSLAGTDTQYF.

The chain carries TRBV4-3 and TRBJ2-7; 9 bases match TRBD2. V lost 4 bases, J lost 0 bases, and 1 base stayed unmatched. There are 14 residues in the CDR3. Germline CDR1 is LGHNA and CDR2 is YSLEER. CDR3 loop: CASSLSGGSYEQYF. CDR3 nucleotides: TGCGCCAGCAGCCTTAGCGGGGGCTCCTACGAGCAGTACTTC.

By proportion, this clone is medium-sized. The J gene is TRBJ1-2, the V gene TRBV2; 12 bases align to TRBD1. From germline, CDR1 is SNHLY and CDR2 FYNNEI. With 7 bases clipped from V and 1 base from J, the junction kept 13 bases outside the gene matches. The CDR3 runs 18 residues. In nucleotides, the CDR3 is TGTGCCAGCATGGAAGTCCCGGGACAGGGGGCCGGTAACTATGGCTACACCTTC. This encodes CASMEVPGQGAGNYGYTF.

This clone was found a few times. The CDR3 nucleotides are TGTGCCAGCAGCTTGCATCAGCGTAACTATGGCTACACCTTC. It specifies CASSLHQRNYGYTF. This chain joins TRBV5-6 and TRBJ1-2; no definite D call. V shed 1 base and J shed 1 base, with 8 bases lying between them. Germline V gene lookup returns CDR1 SGHDT and CDR2 YYEEEE. The length of the CDR3 is 14 residues.

CDR3 residues: CASSLVPRGGRRETQYF. The CDR3, as DNA: TGTGCCAGCAGCTTAGTTCCCCGCGGGGGGCGGCGGGAGACCCAGTACTTC. The chain carries TRBV11-2 and TRBJ2-5; TRBD2 aligns across 8 bases. With 1 base clipped from V and 5 bases from J, the junction kept 12 bases outside the gene matches. CDR1 SGHAT and CDR2 FQNNGV come from the germline V gene. The CDR3 loop spans 17 amino acids.

Only one count was recorded for this clone. The chain employs TRBV10-1 and TRBJ2-7; 8 bases align to TRBD1. The J segment lost 6 bases and the V segment lost 8 bases, leaving 9 bases of the junction unmatched. Per the germline V gene, CDR1 is WNHNN and CDR2 is SYGVQD (reference sequence). The CDR3 is made up of 13 amino acids. The CDR3 nucleotides read TGCGCCAGCCCCCTCCAGGGGGCGCCCGAGCAGTACTTC. Protein product: CASPLQGAPEQYF.

The chain links TRBV14 to TRBJ2-2, with D possibly matching TRBD1 (6 bases). V was cut by 0 bases and J by 6 bases, with 8 bases left in between. This CDR3 comprises 14 residues. CDR1 is SGHDN, CDR2 FVKESK, per germline. DNA for the CDR3: TGTGCCAGCAGCCAAGACAGGGGCGCCGGGGAGCTGTTTTTT. It codes for CASSQDRGAGELFF.

In DNA form, the CDR3 reads TGTGCCAGCAGCAAAGACACAGGGGGAAGGGAAGAGGAAAAACTGTTTTTT. Protein: CASSKDTGGREEEKLFF. The chain combines TRBV21-1 with TRBJ1-4; the DNA was not used to check the table's D call, TRBD1. TRBV21-1 is a documented pseudogene. The CDR3 spans 17 residues.

The rearrangement uses TRBV7-8 and TRBJ2-7; perhaps TRBD1 as D (6 bases). Germline V gene sequence: CDR1 SGHVS, CDR2 FQNEAQ. The CDR3 spans 14 residues. The V and J ends lost 1 base and 2 bases respectively, with 9 bases between them. The DNA for the CDR3 is TGTGCCAGCAGCTTAGACAGGGTCCCCTACGAGCAGTACTTC. Translated: CASSLDRVPYEQYF.

The chain couples TRBV15 to TRBJ1-4, with 7 bases matching TRBD1. Germline V gene sequence: CDR1 LNHNV, CDR2 YYDKDF (reference sequence). CDR3 length: 17 residues. Germline trimming cut 0 bases from V and 7 bases from J; bases unmatched to any gene: 11. The CDR3 sequence is CATSRDPGAGGSEKLFF. In DNA form, the CDR3 reads TGTGCCACCAGCAGAGATCCGGGGGCAGGGGGAAGTGAAAAACTGTTTTTT.

For the CDR3, the DNA is TGTGCCAGCTCAAGAAAGGGAGGCAGGAACACTGAAGCTTTCTTT. Amino acids: CASSRKGGRNTEAFF. The J gene is TRBJ1-1, the V gene TRBV18, with D unclear. The germline V gene encodes CDR1 KGHSH and CDR2 LQKENI. CDR3 length equals 15 residues. V lost 5 bases to trimming and J lost 1 base, with 14 bases between them.

This clone appeared once. This chain's CDR3 is CASSLARGGNTIYF. In DNA, the CDR3 is TGTGCCAGCAGCTTAGCTAGGGGTGGAAACACCATATATTTT. The chain is built from TRBV7-9 and TRBJ1-3; TRBD1 might be the D (5 bases). Per germline, CDR1 SEHNR and CDR2 FQNEAQ (reference sequence). The CDR3 is 14 residues long. The ends were cut back, 0 bases at V and 3 bases at J, with 6 bases in the middle.

J is TRBJ1-2 and V is TRBV5-1; TRBD1 might be the D (6 bases). The V end was cut by 7 bases, the J end by 6 bases, with 22 bases between. The CDR3 spans 15 residues. CDR1 SGHRS and CDR2 YFSETQ come from the germline V gene. The DNA for the CDR3 is TGCGCCAGCGCGAACTCACAGGGAAGAATTAATGGCTACACCTTC. Protein product: CASANSQGRINGYTF.

CDR3 residues: CASSTRLPGELFF. DNA of the CDR3: TGTGCCAGTAGTACCCGACTACCCGGGGAGCTGTTTTTT. This rearrangement joins TRBV19 to TRBJ2-2; D may be TRBD2 (5 bases). Between the trimmed V and J ends, which lost 4 bases and 6 bases, there was a span of 9 bases. In germline, CDR1 is LNHDA, CDR2 SQIVND (reference sequence). The CDR3 is 13 residues long.

In its sample, this clone was seen once. This chain joins TRBV4-3 and TRBJ2-1; 7 bases match TRBD2. This CDR3 contains 14 residues. Germline CDR1 is LGHNA and CDR2 is YSLEER. With 0 bases clipped from V and 7 bases from J, the junction kept 3 bases outside the gene matches. The CDR3 sequence: CASSQDGGGNEQFF. CDR3 DNA sequence: TGCGCCAGCAGCCAAGATGGGGGAGGGAATGAGCAGTTCTTC.

The V call is TRBV29-1, the J call TRBJ1-1, with 8 bases matching TRBD1. The CDR3 length is 13 residues. CDR1 and CDR2 from the germline V gene are SQVTM and ANQGSEA. With V trimmed by 6 bases and J by 2 bases, 5 bases remained unmatched. In DNA, the CDR3 is TGCAGCGTCGGACAGGGTCGCAACACTGAAGCTTTCTTT. Its protein is CSVGQGRNTEAFF. Variable domain in full (rest from reference TRBV29-1 and TRBJ1-1): SAVISQKPSRDICQRGTSLTIQCQVDSQVTMMFWYRQQPGQSLTLIATANQGSEATYESGFVIDKFPISRPNLTFSTLTVSNMSPEDSSIYLCSVGQGRNTEAFFGQGTRLTVV.

The CDR3 nucleotides read TGCAGTGCTAGGGACAGGGGAGGCTACACCTTC. Encoded protein: CSARDRGGYTF. The chain carries TRBV20-1 and TRBJ1-2; TRBD1 agrees at 9 bases. CDR1 is DFQATT, CDR2 SNEGSKA, per germline (reference sequence). The V gene end was trimmed by 3 bases and the J gene end by 8 bases; junction bases not matched to a gene: 1. The CDR3 is 11 amino acids.